The 26 T cell receptor beta chains presented below share a single source sample, sequenced in a study of a mutant IDH1 vaccine in newly diagnosed glioma. Measured with immunoSEQ multiplex PCR; TCRdb has only the in-frame clones, and not every one. This table holds roughly 70,000 clones, 86% found once. The time point denotes: baseline, week 1 (first vaccination visit). Treatment: pre-vaccination baseline after standard-of-care therapy. The sequencing used PBMCs, collected from a glioma patient treated with radiotherapy, temozolomide or both. The receptor source for this set is a young man with glioma.

The chain carries TRBV7-9 and TRBJ2-7; the D gene is possibly TRBD2 (6 bases). V lost 6 bases to trimming and J lost 4 bases, with 16 bases between them. There are 14 residues in the CDR3. Germline CDR1 reads SEHNR; CDR2 reads FQNEAQ (reference sequence). CDR3 amino acids: CASSLSGGEYEQYF. In DNA form, the CDR3 reads TGTGCCAGCAGTCTTTCGGGCGGGGAATACGAGCAGTACTTC.

The rearrangement uses TRBV5-1 and TRBJ2-5, with 10 bases aligning to TRBD1. The germline V gene has CDR1 SGHRS and CDR2 YFSETQ. This CDR3 spans 15 amino acids. V lost 0 bases to trimming and J lost 5 bases; unmatched junction nucleotides: 4. The DNA for the CDR3 is TGCGCCAGCAGCTTGGGGGACAGGGGTGTGGAGACCCAGTACTTC. This encodes CASSLGDRGVETQYF.

The V call is TRBV7-8, the J call TRBJ2-7; no clear D gene. CDR3 size: 15 residues. V was clipped by 8 bases and J by 6 bases, with 23 bases between them. Germline lookup yields CDR1 SGHVS and CDR2 FQNEAQ. The CDR3 DNA reads as TGTGCCAGCGGGATCTTGGGTCATTCAATTGGCGAGCAGTACTTC. Residues: CASGILGHSIGEQYF. The variable domain in full, with the rest retrieved from reference TRBV7-8 and TRBJ2-7, is GAGVSQSPRYKVAKRGQDVALRCDPISGHVSLFWYQQALGQGPEFLTYFQNEAQLDKSGLPSDRFFAERPEGSVSTLKIQRTQQEDSAVYLCASGILGHSIGEQYFGPGTRLTVT.

The chain uses TRBV5-6 and TRBJ2-7, with TRBD1 as a possible D gene (6 bases). Trimming removed 4 bases at V and 1 base at J, with 12 bases between. The CDR3 contains 14 residues. Germline V gives CDR1 SGHDT, CDR2 YYEEEE. For the CDR3, the DNA is TGTGCCAGCAGCCACAGGGACGGATCCTACGAGCAGTACTTC. Its translation: CASSHRDGSYEQYF.

This chain joins TRBV7-8 and TRBJ2-3, with 7 positions matching TRBD1. Germline V gene sequence: CDR1 SGHVS, CDR2 FQNEAQ. V dropped 5 bases and J dropped 5; count of bases not matched to a gene: 4. This CDR3 spans 13 amino acids. The CDR3 bases are TGTGCCAGCAGCAGACAGGGTAAAGATACGCAGTATTTT. Translating it yields CASSRQGKDTQYF.

The chain has TRBV9 and TRBJ2-7; the D is unclear. Trimming shortened V by 4 bases and J by 5 bases, and 13 bases separated the two germline ends. Looked up from germline, CDR1 is SGDLS and CDR2 is YYNGEE. The CDR3 has 13 residues. CDR3 coding DNA: TGTGCCAGCAGCTTCCGACTGGGCGACGAGCAGTACTTC. This gives the protein CASSFRLGDEQYF.

The chain has TRBV27 and TRBJ2-1; the D gene is possibly TRBD1 (5 bases). Germline loops: CDR1 MNHEY, CDR2 SMNVEV (reference sequence). Between the trimmed V and J ends, which lost 8 bases and 3 bases, there was a span of 14 bases. This CDR3 has 14 residues. Here the CDR3 reads CASGWGRYYNEQFF. The DNA of the CDR3 is TGTGCCAGCGGTTGGGGCAGATACTACAATGAGCAGTTCTTC.

The chain couples TRBV5-1 to TRBJ2-1; tentative D call: TRBD2 (5 bases). The CDR3 extends over 14 amino acids. The germline CDR1 and CDR2 sequences are SGHRS and YFSETQ. V was clipped by 2 bases and J by 5 bases, with 11 bases between them. CDR3 DNA: TGCGCCAGCAGCTTTTATTCAGCGGACAATGAGCAGTTCTTC. Amino acids: CASSFYSADNEQFF.

This clone was counted a few times. The genes are TRBV5-1 and TRBJ2-7, with D possibly matching TRBD1 (5 bases). CDR1 is SGHRS, CDR2 YFSETQ, per germline. Trimming removed 2 bases from V and 3 bases from J, with 9 bases in between. CDR3 length: 13 amino acids. CDR3 nucleotide sequence: TGCGCCAGCAGCTTTGAGACAGTCTACGAGCAGTACTTC. It is translated as CASSFETVYEQYF.

This clone has just a few counts. The chain is built from TRBV7-9 and TRBJ1-2; 7 nucleotides line up with TRBD1. The V and J ends lost 4 bases and 8 bases, in that order; junction bases with no gene match: 7. There are 13 residues in the CDR3. Germline assignment: CDR1 SEHNR and CDR2 FQNEAQ (reference sequence). The CDR3 protein is CASSYRGRDGYTF. The CDR3 bases are TGTGCCAGCAGCTACAGGGGACGGGACGGCTACACCTTC.

The chain recombines TRBV29-1 with TRBJ2-6; perhaps TRBD2 as D (6 bases). Trimming took off 4 bases at V and 1 base at J, with 8 bases between the two ends. The CDR3 contains 14 residues. Germline values: CDR1 SQVTM, CDR2 ANQGSEA. The CDR3 loop reads CSVGGRSGANVLTF. The CDR3 nucleotides read TGCAGCGTTGGGGGGAGGTCTGGGGCCAACGTCCTGACTTTC.

The gene calls are TRBV5-1 and TRBJ1-6; tentative D call: TRBD1 (6 bases). Germline CDR1 SGHRS, CDR2 YFSETQ. This CDR3 is 17 amino acids long. Trimming left V 0 bases short and J 1 base short, with 11 bases between. The CDR3 region has the DNA TGCGCCAGCAGCTTGGCCAGCCAGGGGTCCTATAATTCACCCCTCCACTTT. Encoded protein: CASSLASQGSYNSPLHF. The full variable domain, in which reference TRBV5-1 and TRBJ1-6 provide the parts outside the CDR3, is KAGVTQTPRYLIKTRGQQVTLSCSPISGHRSVSWYQQTPGQGLQFLFEYFSETQRNKGNFPGRFSGRQFSNSRSEMNVSTLELGDSALYLCASSLASQGSYNSPLHFGNGTRLTVT.

This chain connects TRBV6-1 to TRBJ1-6; 9 nucleotides agree with TRBD1. This CDR3 is built from 15 residues. Germline V gene data show CDR1 as MNHNS and CDR2 as SASEGT. V lost 6 bases to trimming and J lost 8 bases; unmatched junction nucleotides: 8. CDR3 coding DNA: TGTGCCAGCAGCCCCTGGGGACAGGGACATTCACCCCTCCACTTT. It encodes CASSPWGQGHSPLHF.

V gene TRBV18 combines with J gene TRBJ2-7; no clear D. The CDR3 has 13 residues. The germline CDR1 and CDR2 sequences are KGHSH and LQKENI. The V and J ends lost 6 bases and 3 bases respectively, with 12 bases between them. The CDR3 is CASSSRTDYEQYF. The DNA for the CDR3 is TGTGCCAGCTCCTCGAGAACGGACTACGAGCAGTACTTC.

The chain carries TRBV6-5 and TRBJ2-5; TRBD2 might be the D (6 bases). CDR1 is MNHEY and CDR2 is SVGAGI in the germline V gene. Trimming took 2 bases from V and 3 from J, leaving 16 bases between them. This CDR3 has 16 residues. Written as DNA, the CDR3 is TGTGCCAGCAGTTACGGGGAGGACGGGAACAAAGAGACCCAGTACTTC. Its protein is CASSYGEDGNKETQYF.

The CDR3, as DNA: TGTGCCAGCAGTCCACTTAACAGGGGGAACACTGAAGCTTTCTTT. Protein: CASSPLNRGNTEAFF. The chain has TRBV28 and TRBJ1-1; 7 bases are a match to TRBD1. CDR3 length: 15 amino acids. CDR1 and CDR2 from the germline V gene are MDHEN and SYDVKM. V dropped 5 bases and J dropped 1; count of bases not matched to a gene: 7.

This chain uses TRBV6-4 with TRBJ1-1, with D possibly matching TRBD1 (6 bases). CDR1 and CDR2 (germline): MRHNA, SNTAGT. The CDR3 runs to 13 residues. V was cut by 2 bases and J by 4 bases, with 8 bases left in between. CDR3 amino acids: CASSDEGGTEAFF. DNA of the CDR3: TGTGCCAGCAGTGACGAGGGGGGCACTGAAGCTTTCTTT.

This chain uses TRBV2 with TRBJ2-5, with D possibly matching TRBD2 (5 bases). The CDR3 covers 15 residues. Germline V CDR1 and CDR2: SNHLY, FYNNEI. The V and J ends lost 7 bases and 1 base respectively, with 16 bases between them. The DNA of the CDR3 is TGTGCCAGCAAAGGAGCCCACGCGGGCCAAGAGACCCAGTACTTC. This sequence encodes CASKGAHAGQETQYF.

The chain employs TRBV28 and TRBJ2-6; D call uncertain. CDR3 length: 18 amino acids. V dropped 5 bases and J dropped 4 bases, with 21 bases sitting between them. Per germline, CDR1 MDHEN and CDR2 SYDVKM. Here the CDR3 reads CASSVVRSPIAGANVLTF. DNA for the CDR3: TGTGCCAGCAGTGTGGTAAGATCCCCCATTGCCGGGGCCAACGTCCTGACTTTC.

This rearrangement joins TRBV19 to TRBJ2-5; TRBD2 is a possible D gene (6 bases). Germline V gene lookup returns CDR1 LNHDA and CDR2 SQIVND (reference sequence). V was trimmed by 3 bases and J by 4 bases, leaving 15 bases between them. The CDR3 spans 15 residues. CDR3 sequence (DNA): TGTGCCAGTAGTATCGGGCGGGGCAGAGGAGAGACCCAGTACTTC. Translation: CASSIGRGRGETQYF.

The rearrangement uses TRBV5-1 and TRBJ2-3; D not resolved. The CDR3 is 16 residues long. Germline V gene data show CDR1 as SGHRS and CDR2 as YFSETQ. With 2 bases removed from V and 0 bases from J, the gap between germline ends came to 13 bases. This CDR3 reads CASSLNPAYSTDTQYF. For the CDR3, the DNA is TGCGCCAGCAGCTTAAATCCGGCCTACAGCACAGATACGCAGTATTTT.

The chain is built from TRBV5-1 and TRBJ1-3, with TRBD1 matching 9 bases. V dropped 4 bases and J dropped 2; count of bases not matched to a gene: 7. CDR1 is SGHRS and CDR2 is YFSETQ in the germline V gene. The CDR3 contains 16 residues. The CDR3 protein is CASSEATGGTGNTIYF. The CDR3 DNA follows: TGCGCCAGCAGCGAAGCCACAGGGGGCACTGGAAACACCATATATTTT.

V usage is TRBV29-1 and J usage is TRBJ2-7; no definite D call. V dropped 7 bases and J dropped 0 bases, with 13 bases sitting between them. This CDR3 is built from 13 residues. Germline lookup yields CDR1 SQVTM and CDR2 ANQGSEA. CDR3 loop: CSAMTAGSYEQYF. CDR3 nucleotides: TGCAGCGCCATGACGGCTGGCTCCTACGAGCAGTACTTC.

The gene calls are TRBV7-2 and TRBJ1-2; D gene uncertain. V lost 1 base, J lost 3 bases, and 6 bases lay in between. This CDR3 comprises 13 residues. Germline assignment: CDR1 SGHTA and CDR2 FQGNSA. For the CDR3, the DNA is TGTGCCAGCAGCTTAGGGGGTTACTATGGCTACACCTTC. Its protein product is CASSLGGYYGYTF.

The chain combines TRBV5-1 with TRBJ2-3; D might be TRBD1 (6 bases). With 3 bases removed from V and 4 bases from J, the gap between germline ends came to 15 bases. CDR3 size: 15 residues. Germline V gene data show CDR1 as SGHRS and CDR2 as YFSETQ. The CDR3 here is CASSSLGRGADTQYF. CDR3 DNA sequence: TGCGCCAGCAGCTCCCTGGGCAGGGGCGCAGATACGCAGTATTTT. The variable domain in full, with the rest retrieved from reference TRBV5-1 and TRBJ2-3, is KAGVTQTPRYLIKTRGQQVTLSCSPISGHRSVSWYQQTPGQGLQFLFEYFSETQRNKGNFPGRFSGRQFSNSRSEMNVSTLELGDSALYLCASSSLGRGADTQYFGPGTRLTVL.

This rearrangement joins TRBV28 to TRBJ1-5, with a possible D match to TRBD1 (5 bases). V shed 2 bases and J shed 6 bases, with 5 bases lying between them. This CDR3 has 12 amino acids. CDR1 and CDR2 from the germline V gene are MDHEN and SYDVKM. CDR3 bases: TGTGCCAGCAGTTTAGGGGGTCAGCCCCAGCATTTT. The encoded protein is CASSLGGQPQHF.